This T cell receptor beta chain was identified during a study of response to subunit inactivated influenza vaccine. With respect to this clonotype: Its antigen is still unknown.

TCRdb reanalysed the RT-PCR reads using MiXCR and keeps one entry per CDR3 protein. The data contain about 500,000 distinct CDR3 sequences, 16% of them singletons. Study-level points and caveats: Authors suggested seasonal influenza vaccinations each recruit few new T cells.

This CDR3 has 14 residues. V lost 0 bases and J lost 4, with 8 bases in between. The germline V gene encodes CDR1 LGHNA and CDR2 YSLEER. The material was CD4+ T cells sorted from PBMCs, obtained around 25 months after vaccination. The clonotype comes from a man in his fifties or sixties who received an inactivated influenza vaccine. This chain connects TRBV4-3 to TRBJ2-3; D unresolved. The chain's CDR3 is CASSQDWSSDTQYF. CDR3 bases: TGCGCCAGCAGCCAAGACTGGAGCTCAGATACGCAGTATTTT.